The sequence of this TCR beta chain was determined in a study of PD-1 blockade in classical Hodgkin lymphoma. Points from the study as a whole: Newly diagnosed patients had baseline TCR diversity that was reportedly lower than that of healthy donors. CD4+ TCR diversity, unlike CD8+, climbed significantly by C4D1.

Every single patient, without exception, relapsed after autologous stem cell transplantation, and brentuximab vedotin exposure varied. Profiling relied on immunoSEQ multiplex PCR, and the TCRdb table lists in-frame clones only, not all of them. The table lists some 90,000 clones, nearly 95% of them singletons. Regarding this clone: Its antigen is undetermined.

Germline-derived CDR1 and CDR2 are SGDLS and YYNGEE. Trimming removed 0 bases from V and 3 bases from J, with 6 bases in between. This CDR3 has 14 residues. This sequence originates from a human donor with classical Hodgkin lymphoma. The chain carries TRBV9 and TRBJ1-4; D unresolved. The specimen was peripheral blood mononuclear cells (PBMCs), collected before the second cycle of nivolumab. CDR3 in amino acids: CASSVGAANEKLFF. In nucleotides, the CDR3 is TGTGCCAGCAGCGTAGGGGCAGCTAATGAAAAACTGTTTTTT.